This section outlines one T cell receptor (beta chain) sequence together with its context. What it recognizes is unknown. The data belong to a study of early T cells in non-severe SARS-CoV-2 infection. For the study at large: Bulk RNA taken from unsorted whole blood was sequenced, leaving chains unpaired.

Separate cDNA molecules each had unique molecular identifiers attached to them. MiXCR, run by TCRdb on the 5' RACE reads, gives a single entry per CDR3 protein. The table shows roughly 54,000 distinct CDR3 sequences, with over 9.5% occurring only once. Findings and limits, study-wide: Clonotype matching in VDJdb favored anti-spike CD8 responses and did not capture private and CD4 specificities.

The sample comprised whole blood. The TCR sequence derives from an adult who was a healthcare worker with PCR-confirmed SARS-CoV-2 infection or an uninfected control (not recorded which).

This chain's CDR3 is CASSPPSYEQYF. The DNA of the CDR3 is TGTGCCAGCAGCCCCCCTTCCTACGAGCAGTACTTC. This chain joins TRBV12-3 or TRBV12-4 and TRBJ2-7; no firm D call. V lost 6 bases to trimming and J lost 1 base, with 7 bases between them. The CDR3 contains 12 residues.